Reported below is one TCR beta chain. This entry comes from a study of blood T cell repertoires in COVID-19. At the level of the study: Collection of acute and convalescent COVID-19 samples took place in the United States, Italy and Spain. PBMCs, B-cell-depleted T cells, or T cells provided the cDNA or gDNA that made up the material.

The CDR3 length is 9 residues. Germline-derived CDR1 and CDR2 are DFQATT and SNEGSKA (reference sequence). Trimming shortened V by 5 bases and J by 6 bases, and 4 bases separated the two germline ends. Authors' processing steps: How many nucleated cells were present was estimated from reference gene primer amplification. Using immunoSEQ multiplex PCR, the repertoire was profiled, and TCRdb retains in-frame clones only, with some absent. V and J calls plus clone size are reproduced from that table; the DNA served to infer D and trimming. Here the sample spans around 170,000 clones, around 89% being singletons.

The receptor was derived from a woman aged 25 to 39 with acute or convalescent COVID-19. The specimen sequenced was peripheral blood. The rearrangement uses TRBV20-1 and TRBJ1-2; D is ambiguous. CDR3 in DNA: TGCAGTGCTCGCGATGGCTACACCTTC. Translation gives CSARDGYTF.